A selection of T cell receptor beta chains follows, all from one sample in a study of blood T cell repertoires in COVID-19. Sequencing was performed with immunoSEQ multiplex PCR; in TCRdb, only in-frame clones are kept and a portion is missing. The sample consists of about 81,000 clones, about 80% of them appearing once. The sequencing input was peripheral blood. These receptors were obtained from a woman between 45 and 65 years old with acute or convalescent COVID-19. The CDR3 runs from the conserved cysteine through the conserved F or W. The order of the fields is J gene, clone size, D gene, V gene, CDR3 DNA, CDR3 protein. The D gene is left open where the match is weak. Clone size appears in some rows only: once, few, many, or a class for an expanded clone.

TRBJ1-1 | - | - | TRBV7-3 | TGTGCCAGCAGCTTAGGGCAGGGGCTAAACACTGAAGCTTTCTTT | CASSLGQGLNTEAFF
TRBJ1-1 | - | - | TRBV5-4 | TGTGCCAGCAGCTCCGGTCAGGCCATAGAAGCTTTCTTT | CASSSGQAIEAFF
TRBJ2-3 | - | TRBD2 | TRBV2 | TGTGCCAGCAGCTCTAGCGGGGCTAGCACAGATACGCAGTATTTT | CASSSSGASTDTQYF
TRBJ2-2 | - | - | TRBV7-3 | TGTGCCAGCAGCCCGGCGGGGTCGGGGCACACCGGGGAGCTGTTTTTT | CASSPAGSGHTGELFF
TRBJ1-2 | - | - | TRBV27 | TGTGCCACCCGACATAATCTAAACTATGGCTACACCTTC | CATRHNLNYGYTF
TRBJ1-5 | - | - | TRBV19 | TGTGCCAGTAGTCCTGAGGGGGGGGGCTATCAGCCCCAGCATTTT | CASSPEGGGYQPQHF
TRBJ1-5 | - | - | TRBV28 | TGTGCCAGCAGTCCTATTTTAGAGGCAGTTAATAGCAATCAGCCCCAGCATTTT | CASSPILEAVNSNQPQHF
TRBJ2-1 | once | TRBD2 | TRBV28 | TGTGCCAGCAGTTTCAGCGGGGGGACGAATGAGCAGTTCTTC | CASSFSGGTNEQFF
TRBJ1-2 | - | TRBD1 | TRBV7-9 | TGTGCCAGCAGCCTACAGGGGGCTGATGGCTACACCTTC | CASSLQGADGYTF
TRBJ2-1 | - | TRBD1 | TRBV7-2 | TGTGCCAGCAGCTTGGGACAGGGTTCCTACAATGAGCAGTTCTTC | CASSLGQGSYNEQFF
TRBJ1-5 | - | TRBD1 | TRBV6-5 | TGTGCCAGCAGGAGGGACAGGGTCCAGCCCCAGCATTTT | CASRRDRVQPQHF
TRBJ2-7 | - | - | TRBV7-9 | TGTGCCAGCAGCTTAGCGAAGCAGGACTACGAGCAGTACTTC | CASSLAKQDYEQYF
TRBJ2-1 | - | TRBD1 | TRBV27 | TGTGCCAGCAGTCTAACCGGGACAGGGTACAATGAGCAGTTCTTC | CASSLTGTGYNEQFF
TRBJ1-1 | once | TRBD1 | TRBV5-1 | TGCGCCAGCAGCTTGGGACGACAGGGTACGAACACTGAAGCTTTCTTT | CASSLGRQGTNTEAFF
TRBJ1-4 | - | - | TRBV19 | TGTGCCAGTAGTAAGGGAGGACCTGGGGAAAAACTGTTTTTT | CASSKGGPGEKLFF
TRBJ2-1 | - | TRBD1 | TRBV6-6 | TGTGCCAGCAGTTTACAGGGGAGTGAGCAGTTCTTC | CASSLQGSEQFF
TRBJ1-2 | - | TRBD1 | TRBV28 | TGTGCCAGCAGCACCGGGACAGGGACTTTCTATGGCTACACCTTC | CASSTGTGTFYGYTF
TRBJ1-5 | - | TRBD1 | TRBV24-1 | TGTGCCACCAGTGATCCGGGACAGAATCAGCCCCAGCATTTT | CATSDPGQNQPQHF
TRBJ1-1 | - | TRBD1 | TRBV19 | TGTGCCAGTAACCCGACAGGGGGTGGATTCACTGAAGCTTTCTTT | CASNPTGGGFTEAFF
TRBJ2-3 | - | TRBD2 | TRBV25-1 | TGTGCCAGCAGTGACGAGCGGGGGGCTTTTAGCACAGATACGCAGTATTTT | CASSDERGAFSTDTQYF
TRBJ2-1 | few | TRBD2 | TRBV5-1 | TGCGCCAGCAGCCCAAGGGGGGCTCTAGCGGGGGGTTACAATGAGCAGTTCTTC | CASSPRGALAGGYNEQFF
TRBJ1-1 | - | TRBD1 | TRBV12-3/TRBV12-4 | TGTGCCAGCGGGGACAGGTATGAAGCTTTCTTT | CASGDRYEAFF
TRBJ2-1 | - | TRBD1 | TRBV2 | TGTGCCAGCAGTTTACAGGGGGTATACAACAATGAGCAGTTCTTC | CASSLQGVYNNEQFF
TRBJ1-1 | few | TRBD1 | TRBV10-3 | TGTGCCATCAGAGGGGGCCCCAACACTGAAGCTTTCTTT | CAIRGGPNTEAFF
TRBJ2-2 | - | TRBD1 | TRBV5-1 | TGCGCCAGCAGTTCCGGGACAGAGGCTTCGAACACCGGGGAGCTGTTTTTT | CASSSGTEASNTGELFF
TRBJ2-7 | - | TRBD1 | TRBV19 | TGTGCCAGTAGTACCCGACAGGGGGGTTCCTACGAGCAGTACTTC | CASSTRQGGSYEQYF
TRBJ1-1 | - | - | TRBV10-2 | TGCGCCAGCAGTGTAGACAGGATGAACACTGAAGCTTTCTTT | CASSVDRMNTEAFF
TRBJ2-7 | - | - | TRBV27 | TGTGCCAGCAGTTCCCGCTCCTACGAGCAGTACTTC | CASSSRSYEQYF
TRBJ1-3 | - | - | TRBV5-1 | TGCGCCAGCAGCCCCCAGACTTTCTCTGGAAACACCATATATTTT | CASSPQTFSGNTIYF
TRBJ2-1 | - | TRBD1 | TRBV29-1 | TGCAGCGTTGAACTGGGACAGGGGATTACCTACAATGAGCAGTTCTTC | CSVELGQGITYNEQFF
TRBJ1-1 | few | - | TRBV7-2 | TGTGCCAGCAGCTTAACAGCTCTCACTGAAGCTTTCTTT | CASSLTALTEAFF
TRBJ1-2 | - | - | TRBV7-6 | TGTGCCAGCAGCTTAGACGACAGTAACTATGGCTACACCTTC | CASSLDDSNYGYTF
TRBJ1-2 | - | - | TRBV29-1 | TGCAGCGTTGAGGACGGGACTACGGGGGGTGGCTACACCTTC | CSVEDGTTGGGYTF